A selection of T cell receptor beta chains follows, all from one sample in a study of vaccination and CD4 T cells after COVID-19. No antigens are known for them. One entry per CDR3 protein, called by TCRdb with MiXCR from the PCR reads. The sample shows roughly 15,000 distinct CDR3 sequences, less than 60% of them seen only once. Material: CD4+ T cells from blood, cultured in vitro. The receptors derive from a human donor who had recovered from COVID-19. The CDR3 runs from the conserved cysteine through the conserved F or W. Each record gives: CDR3 protein, CDR3 DNA, J gene, D gene, V gene, clone size. The D gene is left open where the match is weak. Size is stated for part of the rows, as once, few or many counts, or as a class when the clone is expanded.

CDR3aa: CASLGGGTEAFF
CDR3nt: TGTGCCAGCCTGGGGGGGGGCACTGAAGCTTTCTTT
j_gene: TRBJ1-1
d_gene: -
v_gene: TRBV2
abundance: few

CDR3aa: CSARQDYGYTF
CDR3nt: TGCAGTGCTAGACAGGACTATGGCTACACCTTC
j_gene: TRBJ1-2
d_gene: -
v_gene: TRBV20-1
abundance: -

CDR3aa: CASRGTNWEQYF
CDR3nt: TGTGCCAGTAGGGGGACGAATTGGGAGCAGTATTTT
j_gene: TRBJ2-3
d_gene: -
v_gene: TRBV19
abundance: -

CDR3aa: CSAQREAYNEQFF
CDR3nt: TGCAGTGCGCAGCGGGAGGCATACAATGAGCAGTTCTTC
j_gene: TRBJ2-1
d_gene: TRBD2
v_gene: TRBV20-1
abundance: few

CDR3aa: CSARWGRGYPPYNEQFF
CDR3nt: TGCAGTGCTCGCTGGGGTAGGGGGTACCCTCCATACAATGAGCAGTTCTTC
j_gene: TRBJ2-1
d_gene: -
v_gene: TRBV20-1
abundance: -

CDR3aa: CASSLLGQGQETQYF
CDR3nt: TGTGCCAGCAGCTTACTGGGACAGGGGCAAGAGACCCAGTACTTC
j_gene: TRBJ2-5
d_gene: TRBD1
v_gene: TRBV7-2
abundance: -

CDR3aa: CASRDDSNQPQHF
CDR3nt: TGTGCCAGCAGGGACGATAGCAATCAGCCCCAGCATTTT
j_gene: TRBJ1-5
d_gene: -
v_gene: TRBV2
abundance: -

CDR3aa: CASSVGVSYEQYF
CDR3nt: TGTGCCAGCAGTGTCGGGGTCTCCTACGAGCAGTACTTC
j_gene: TRBJ2-7
d_gene: -
v_gene: TRBV6-1
abundance: -

CDR3aa: CASSPLAGVSYNEQFF
CDR3nt: TGTGCCAGCAGCCCCCTGGCGGGAGTCTCCTACAATGAGCAGTTCTTC
j_gene: TRBJ2-1
d_gene: TRBD2
v_gene: TRBV7-3
abundance: -

CDR3aa: CSASSSGRPSTGELFF
CDR3nt: TGCAGTGCTTCCTCCAGCGGGAGGCCATCCACCGGGGAGCTGTTTTTT
j_gene: TRBJ2-2
d_gene: TRBD2
v_gene: TRBV20-1
abundance: -

CDR3aa: CASSFSGRAWETQYF
CDR3nt: TGTGCCAGCAGTTTTAGCGGGAGGGCTTGGGAGACCCAGTACTTC
j_gene: TRBJ2-5
d_gene: TRBD2
v_gene: TRBV27
abundance: -

CDR3aa: CSARGAGELPYEQYF
CDR3nt: TGCAGTGCTAGGGGAGCGGGAGAGCTTCCCTACGAGCAGTACTTC
j_gene: TRBJ2-7
d_gene: TRBD2
v_gene: TRBV20-1
abundance: -

CDR3aa: CSASSGSGGWEQYF
CDR3nt: TGCAGTGCTTCAAGCGGGAGTGGGGGGTGGGAGCAGTATTTC
j_gene: TRBJ2-7
d_gene: TRBD2
v_gene: TRBV20-1
abundance: -

CDR3aa: CASRLSDRPSYEQYF
CDR3nt: TGTGCAAGTCGCTTATCGGACAGACCCTCCTACGAGCAGTACTTC
j_gene: TRBJ2-7
d_gene: -
v_gene: TRBV12-2
abundance: -

CDR3aa: CASSLGGALSYNEQFF
CDR3nt: TGTGCCAGTAGTCTCGGTGGAGCGCTATCCTACAATGAGCAGTTCTTC
j_gene: TRBJ2-1
d_gene: -
v_gene: TRBV19
abundance: -

CDR3aa: CSVEKREAGELFF
CDR3nt: TGCAGCGTTGAAAAGCGGGAGGCCGGGGAGCTGTTTTTT
j_gene: TRBJ2-2
d_gene: TRBD2
v_gene: TRBV29-1
abundance: -

CDR3aa: CASSPQTKNYPYF
CDR3nt: TGTGCCAGCAGCCCGCAGACTAAAAACTACCCGTACTTC
j_gene: TRBJ2-7
d_gene: -
v_gene: TRBV7-2
abundance: once

CDR3aa: CASLGTGAYEQYF
CDR3nt: TGTGCCAGCCTCGGGACAGGGGCCTACGAGCAGTACTTC
j_gene: TRBJ2-7
d_gene: TRBD1
v_gene: TRBV2
abundance: few

CDR3aa: CASSPQGAEETQYF
CDR3nt: TGTGCCAGCAGCCCACAGGGGGCGGAAGAGACCCAGTACTTC
j_gene: TRBJ2-5
d_gene: TRBD1
v_gene: TRBV11-2
abundance: few

CDR3aa: CASSNVAGLWSYNEQFF
CDR3nt: TGTGCCAGCAGCAATGTAGCGGGACTGTGGTCCTACAATGAGCAGTTCTTC
j_gene: TRBJ2-1
d_gene: -
v_gene: TRBV21-1
abundance: -